Below, one T cell receptor beta chain is given with its context. Clones were sequenced by immunoSEQ multiplex PCR, and TCRdb holds only the in-frame ones, with some missing. This repertoire shows approximately 61,000 clones, around 82% found once; its top ten account for roughly 27%. The source of the sample is a study of T cell responses to AZD1222 COVID-19 vaccine. Germline V lookup: CDR1 MNHEY, CDR2 SVGEGT. The CDR3 is 15 residues long. Trimming pared 4 bases from V and 6 bases from J, leaving 18 bases between. The gene calls are TRBV6-2 or TRBV6-3 and TRBJ1-2; D call uncertain. This clonotype was obtained from an adult who received the AZD1222 COVID-19 vaccine. The sequencing here drew on peripheral blood, taken 28 days after the second AZD1222 dose. The CDR3 region has the DNA TGTGCCAGCAGTTCCCACGACTGGGAGCCACATGGCTACACCTTC. Encoded protein: CASSSHDWEPHGYTF.